This is a list of T cell receptor beta chains from one sample in a study of blood T cells in healthy people across ages. One entry per CDR3 protein results from TCRdb running MiXCR on the 5' RACE reads. The sample has hundreds of thousands of distinct CDR3 sequences; more than 55% are singletons. The sequenced sample was blood. These receptors were collected from a man aged 40-49 years in good health. Each CDR3 is given with its conserved first and last residue. D genes are given only for firm matches. Size values are once, few and many counts, or a class for expanded clones, and some rows have none.

j_gene	d_gene	abundance	v_gene	CDR3aa	CDR3nt
TRBJ2-1	TRBD1	many	TRBV9	CASSVAGGSNEQFF	TGTGCCAGCAGCGTAGCAGGGGGTAGCAATGAGCAGTTCTTC
TRBJ2-5	TRBD1	-	TRBV20-1	CSARAQGDRGFQETQYF	TGCAGTGCTAGAGCCCAAGGGGACAGGGGTTTTCAAGAGACCCAGTACTTC
TRBJ2-4	-	many	TRBV4-3	CASSQAGTNIQYF	TGCGCCAGCAGCCAAGCCGGGACCAACATTCAGTACTTC
TRBJ1-6	-	-	TRBV7-3	CASSLGATVQNSPLHF	TGTGCCAGCAGCTTAGGGGCGACCGTCCAAAATTCACCCCTCCACTTT
TRBJ2-7	-	few	TRBV4-1	CASSQGGAGSYEQYF	TGCGCCAGCAGCCAAGGAGGCGCGGGTTCCTACGAGCAGTACTTC
TRBJ2-1	-	few	TRBV6-2/TRBV6-3	CASSYVPPGLYNEQFF	TGTGCCAGCAGTTATGTCCCCCCCGGGTTATACAATGAGCAGTTCTTC
TRBJ2-3	-	-	TRBV29-1	CSVGGTGIGTDTQYF	TGCAGCGTTGGGGGAACAGGGATCGGCACAGATACGCAGTATTTT
TRBJ2-4	TRBD2	-	TRBV12-3/TRBV12-4	CASSFWWEGAKNIQYF	TGTGCCAGCAGTTTTTGGTGGGAGGGAGCCAAAAACATTCAGTACTTC
TRBJ2-1	-	-	TRBV20-1	CSAPLGLNEQFF	TGCAGTGCTCCGTTAGGGTTGAACGAGCAGTTCTTC
TRBJ1-2	-	few	TRBV4-3	CASSQASAGNYGYTF	TGCGCCAGCAGCCAAGCGTCAGCAGGGAACTATGGCTACACCTTC
TRBJ2-5	-	-	TRBV20-1	CSARDLTHSQETQYF	TGCAGTGCTAGAGATCTCACGCATTCCCAAGAGACCCAGTACTTC
TRBJ2-1	-	few	TRBV9	CASSVELYNEQFF	TGTGCCAGCAGCGTAGAGCTCTACAATGAGCAGTTCTTC
TRBJ2-7	-	few	TRBV25-1	CASSEYCEQYF	TGTGCCAGCAGTGAATATTGCGAGCAGTACTTC
TRBJ2-7	TRBD2	-	TRBV4-1	CASSHLGLAGGSYEQYF	TGCGCCAGCAGCCATCTTGGACTAGCGGGAGGAAGCTACGAGCAGTACTTC
TRBJ1-2	-	-	TRBV20-1	CSARVIDQGFGYTF	TGCAGTGCTAGAGTCATAGATCAGGGGTTCGGCTACACCTTC
TRBJ2-6	-	-	TRBV3-1	CASSLRQGASGANVLTF	TGTGCCAGCAGCCTCCGACAAGGCGCCTCTGGGGCCAACGTCCTGACTTTC
TRBJ2-1	-	-	TRBV2	CASVPISYNEQFF	TGTGCCAGTGTTCCTATCTCCTACAATGAGCAGTTCTTC
TRBJ2-5	TRBD2	-	TRBV14	CASSQDLLAGRETQYF	TGTGCCAGCAGCCAAGATTTACTAGCGGGCAGGGAAACCCAGTACTTC
TRBJ1-4	-	-	TRBV6-1	CASSVSSNEKLFF	TGTGCCAGCAGTGTGAGCTCTAATGAAAAACTGTTTTTT
TRBJ2-1	-	-	TRBV28	CASSLFGRVGDEQFF	TGTGCCAGCAGTTTATTTGGCAGGGTGGGGGATGAGCAGTTCTTC
TRBJ2-5	TRBD2	-	TRBV20-1	CSARGAVTSGGYQETQYF	TGCAGTGCTAGAGGGGCCGTGACTAGCGGGGGATACCAAGAGACCCAGTACTTC
TRBJ2-1	-	few	TRBV6-4	CASSEDLGSYNEQFF	TGTGCCAGCAGTGAAGATTTGGGGTCCTACAATGAGCAGTTCTTC
TRBJ1-6	-	once	TRBV4-2	CASSQGRGSQFSPLHF	TGTGCCAGCAGCCAAGGGCGGGGGAGTCAATTTTCACCCCTCCACTTT
TRBJ1-2	TRBD1	-	TRBV12-3/TRBV12-4	CASSQDRGISPYGYTF	TGTGCCAGCAGCCAGGACAGGGGTATTAGTCCCTATGGCTACACCTTC
TRBJ2-7	-	-	TRBV6-5	CANSYSIGRGHWALEQYF	TGTGCCAACAGTTACTCGATAGGTAGAGGCCACTGGGCTCTCGAGCAGTACTTC
TRBJ2-3	-	few	TRBV6-5	CASSYRRVFGTDTQYF	TGTGCCAGCAGTTATAGAAGGGTTTTCGGCACAGATACGCAGTATTTT
TRBJ1-2	-	-	TRBV3-1	CASSQDDSLNYGYTF	TGTGCCAGCAGCCAAGACGACTCCCTTAACTATGGCTACACCTTC
TRBJ2-5	TRBD2	once	TRBV7-9	CASSLTSGGFTGRETQYF	TGTGCCAGCAGCTTAACTAGCGGCGGGTTCACGGGTAGAGAGACCCAGTACTTC
TRBJ2-1	-	few	TRBV4-2	CASSQTGDSFF	TGTGCCAGCAGCCAAACGGGAGACTCGTTCTTC
TRBJ2-1	-	-	TRBV20-1	CSATHPARVPSNEQFF	TGCAGTGCTACTCATCCCGCCAGGGTGCCCTCCAATGAGCAGTTCTTC
TRBJ1-1	-	-	TRBV6-5	CAGSRRGAGLNTEAFF	TGTGCCGGCAGTCGCCGAGGCGCGGGTTTGAACACTGAAGCTTTCTTT
TRBJ2-1	TRBD2	-	TRBV7-2	CASTLTAGAFNEQFF	TGTGCCAGCACGCTCACGGCGGGAGCTTTCAATGAGCAGTTCTTC
TRBJ2-5	TRBD2	-	TRBV29-1	CSVRPSGFEETQYF	TGCAGCGTACGTCCTAGCGGGTTTGAAGAGACCCAGTACTTC
TRBJ1-2	-	few	TRBV7-2	CASSPLGRGAGGYTF	TGTGCCAGCAGCCCACTCGGGAGGGGGGCGGGTGGCTACACCTTC
TRBJ2-1	TRBD1	-	TRBV6-5	CASCRGQGGYNEQFF	TGTGCCAGCTGCCGGGGACAGGGAGGGTACAATGAGCAGTTCTTC
TRBJ1-2	-	few	TRBV5-1	CASSLDSSFEGQRIGYTF	TGCGCCAGCAGCTTGGATAGCTCTTTTGAGGGGCAACGGATTGGCTACACCTTC
TRBJ2-7	TRBD1	few	TRBV12-3/TRBV12-4	CASSLNRGTYEQYF	TGTGCCAGCAGTTTAAACAGGGGCACCTACGAGCAGTACTTC
TRBJ2-5	TRBD2	few	TRBV28	CASKTSGMFGSETQYF	TGTGCCAGCAAAACTAGCGGGATGTTCGGGTCGGAGACCCAGTACTTC
TRBJ2-5	TRBD1	few	TRBV20-1	CSGGDGDRGLREETQYF	TGCAGTGGGGGAGATGGGGACAGGGGCTTAAGGGAAGAGACCCAGTACTTC
TRBJ2-5	TRBD2	-	TRBV5-1	CASSLRGGRAEETQYF	TGCGCCAGCAGCCTTAGGGGCGGGAGGGCCGAAGAGACCCAGTACTTC
TRBJ2-3	-	-	TRBV7-9	CASSPTQGFISDTQYF	TGTGCCAGCAGCCCCACTCAGGGATTCATTTCAGATACGCAGTATTTT
TRBJ1-2	TRBD1	-	TRBV7-8	CASSSGQGSFFVGYTF	TGTGCCAGCAGCTCGGGACAGGGGTCCTTTTTCGTCGGCTACACCTTC
TRBJ2-5	TRBD2	-	TRBV5-1	CASSLGLAASQTQYF	TGCGCCAGCAGCTTGGGGCTAGCGGCCTCCCAGACCCAGTACTTC
TRBJ1-2	-	-	TRBV29-1	CSVGTGQTYGYTF	TGCAGTGTTGGAACCGGACAGACCTATGGCTACACCTTC
TRBJ2-2	-	-	TRBV20-1	CSARASGVGVTGELFF	TGCAGTGCTAGAGCAAGTGGGGTAGGAGTCACCGGGGAGCTGTTTTTT
TRBJ2-6	-	few	TRBV11-3	CASSITAEANVLTF	TGTGCCAGCAGCATAACCGCTGAGGCCAACGTCCTGACTTTC